One and the same sample provided the 4 T cell receptor beta chains below, sequenced in a study of cytomegalovirus exposure and HLA in healthy donors. Use of 60 Vbeta and 13 Jbeta primers characterized the PCR. Profiling relied on immunoSEQ multiplex PCR, and the TCRdb table lists in-frame clones only, not all of them. The sample lists 130,000 or so clones, around 74% seen once, with around 4.5% in the top ten. The sequenced sample was PBMCs. The receptors were sampled from a young man in good health and CMV-seropositive.

This chain uses TRBV6-6 with TRBJ2-5, with 8 bases aligning to TRBD1. The trim removed 5 bases at V and 5 bases at J, leaving 13 bases unmatched. The germline V gene encodes CDR1 MNHNY and CDR2 SVGAGI (reference sequence). The CDR3 sequence is 16 residues long. The CDR3 DNA follows: TGTGCCAGCAGTCCCCCGACTGGGACAGGACGGGAGACCCAGTACTTC. It yields the protein CASSPPTGTGRETQYF.

The CDR3 region is CASSQETGYEQYF. As DNA, the CDR3 is TGCGCCAGCAGCCAAGAAACGGGCTACGAGCAGTACTTC. The V and J genes are TRBV4-3 and TRBJ2-7; D call uncertain. The CDR3 runs 13 residues. The ends were cut back, 0 bases at V and 3 bases at J, with 6 bases in the middle. Germline loops: CDR1 LGHNA, CDR2 YSLEER.

As regards this clone: One end of the junction fails to match germline, which may point to a read error. CDR3 nucleotide sequence: TGTGCCAGCAGTCCACCGACAGGGGGCGATTACTTC. Its protein product is CASSPPTGGDYF. This chain links TRBV6-6 with TRBJ1-2; 10 bases match TRBD1. This CDR3 region has 12 residues. Germline V CDR1 and CDR2: MNHNY, SVGAGI (reference sequence).

This chain links TRBV30 with TRBJ1-1; weak D call: TRBD1 (6 bases). Germline V lookup: CDR1 GTSNPN, CDR2 SVGIG (reference sequence). The CDR3 runs to 13 residues. The V end lost 8 bases, the J end lost 4 bases, and 17 bases lay between the germline ends. The CDR3: CASRIQGATEAFF. The CDR3 DNA sequence: TGTGCCAGCCGTATACAGGGAGCCACTGAAGCTTTCTTT.